This T cell receptor (beta chain) was sequenced in a study of CD8 T cells in Susac syndrome. The RNA, about 0.45 to 1 ug, was put through reverse transcription using random hexamers. TCRdb analysed the immunoSEQ multiplex PCR reads with MiXCR anew, one entry per CDR3 protein. The sample includes 110,000 to 150,000 distinct CDR3 sequences, more than 90% of them seen just once. The V segment lost 1 base and the J segment 8 bases; nucleotides outside the gene matches: 6. This CDR3 is 14 amino acids long. Germline V gene data show CDR1 as SGHTA and CDR2 as FQGNSA. The receptor was isolated from a human donor with Susac syndrome. The chain links TRBV7-2 to TRBJ2-7; 9 bases match TRBD2. The sequencing sample was made of CD4+ T cells from PBMCs. The CDR3 reads CASSLVPTSGKQYF. CDR3 nucleotide sequence: TGTGCCAGCAGCTTAGTGCCGACTAGCGGTAAGCAGTACTTC. The full variable domain, completed using reference TRBV7-2 and TRBJ2-7, is GAGVSQSPSNKVTEKGKDVELRCDPISGHTALYWYRQSLGQGLEFLIYFQGNSAPDKSGLPSDRFSAERTGGSVSTLTIQRTQQEDSAVYLCASSLVPTSGKQYFGPGTRLTVT.